This TCR beta chain was identified during a study of cytomegalovirus exposure and HLA in healthy donors. The data were produced by immunoSEQ multiplex PCR, yet TCRdb's version contains in-frame clones alone and is incomplete. Here the sample spans about 100,000 clones, about 85% being singletons. These donors were members of the roughly 120-subject validation cohort, a group separate from the approximately 640-subject first cohort. To note about this clone: The antigen is unknown.

Study-level points and caveats: The tendency of first-cohort TCR clusters to co-occur in the 100 to 150 validation repertoires emerged from a later analysis. Investigators reported 150 to 200 TCR beta chains as tied to cytomegalovirus. Reports indicated that the classifier achieved high specificity and sensitivity in diagnosing cytomegalovirus status.

The CDR3 is 15 residues long. J was trimmed by 4 bases and V by 3 bases; bases with no gene match: 6. Germline CDR1 is MGHDK and CDR2 is SYGVNS. The sequence derives from a woman between 18 and 29 years old in good health and CMV-seronegative. The chain recombines TRBV25-1 with TRBJ1-1; 9 nucleotides match TRBD1. The specimen sequenced was PBMCs. This CDR3 is CASSDRGTGSTEAFF. The DNA for the CDR3 is TGTGCCAGCAGTGATCGGGGGACAGGGAGCACTGAAGCTTTCTTT.